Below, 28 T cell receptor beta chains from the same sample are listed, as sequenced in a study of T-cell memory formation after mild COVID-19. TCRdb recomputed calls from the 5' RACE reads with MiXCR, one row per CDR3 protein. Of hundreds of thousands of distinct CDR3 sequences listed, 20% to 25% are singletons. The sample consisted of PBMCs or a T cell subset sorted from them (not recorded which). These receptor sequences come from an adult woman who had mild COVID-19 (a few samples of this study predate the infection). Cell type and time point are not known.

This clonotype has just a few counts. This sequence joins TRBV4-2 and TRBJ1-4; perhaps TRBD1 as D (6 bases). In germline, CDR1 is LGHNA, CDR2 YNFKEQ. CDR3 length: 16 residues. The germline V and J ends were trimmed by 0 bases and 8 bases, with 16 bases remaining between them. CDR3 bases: TGTGCCAGCAGCCAAGATTTACAGGGAGGGGGAGAAAAACTGTTTTTT. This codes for CASSQDLQGGGEKLFF.

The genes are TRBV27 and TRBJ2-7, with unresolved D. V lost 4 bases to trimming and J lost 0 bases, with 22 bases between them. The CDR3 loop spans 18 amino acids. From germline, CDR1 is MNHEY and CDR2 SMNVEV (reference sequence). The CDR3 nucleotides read TGTGCCAGCAGTTCCCGGAGACCGGGCCAAGGCGCCTCCTACGAGCAGTACTTC. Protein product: CASSSRRPGQGASYEQYF.

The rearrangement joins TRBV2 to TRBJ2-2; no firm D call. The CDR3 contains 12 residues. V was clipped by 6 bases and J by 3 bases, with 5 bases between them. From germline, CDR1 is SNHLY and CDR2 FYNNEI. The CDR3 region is CASRDDTGELFF. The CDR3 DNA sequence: TGTGCCAGCAGGGATGACACCGGGGAGCTGTTTTTT.

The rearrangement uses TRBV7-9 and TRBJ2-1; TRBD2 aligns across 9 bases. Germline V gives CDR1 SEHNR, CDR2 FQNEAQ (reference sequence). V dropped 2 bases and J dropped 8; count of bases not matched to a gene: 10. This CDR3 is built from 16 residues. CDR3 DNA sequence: TGTGCCAGCAGCTTAAATGCGGGACTAGCTGTGGATGAGCAGTTCTTC. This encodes CASSLNAGLAVDEQFF.

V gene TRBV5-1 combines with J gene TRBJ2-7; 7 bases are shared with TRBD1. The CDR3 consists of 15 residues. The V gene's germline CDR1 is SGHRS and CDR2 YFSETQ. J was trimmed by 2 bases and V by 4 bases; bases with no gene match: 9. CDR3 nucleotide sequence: TGCGCCAGCAGCCTTCAGACAGGGACGCCCTACGAGCAGTACTTC. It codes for CASSLQTGTPYEQYF.

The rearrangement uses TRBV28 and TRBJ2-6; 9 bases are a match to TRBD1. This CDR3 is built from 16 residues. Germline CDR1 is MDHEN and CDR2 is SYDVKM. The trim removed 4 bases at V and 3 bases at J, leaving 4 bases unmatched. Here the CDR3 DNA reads TGTGCCAGCAGTTCACAGGGGGCGCTTGGGGCCAACGTCCTGACTTTC. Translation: CASSSQGALGANVLTF.

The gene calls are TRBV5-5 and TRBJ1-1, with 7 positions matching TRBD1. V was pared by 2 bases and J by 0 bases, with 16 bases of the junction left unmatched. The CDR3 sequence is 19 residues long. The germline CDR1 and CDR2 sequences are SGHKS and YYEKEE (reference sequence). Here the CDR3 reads CASSFGAHLTGSLNTEAFF. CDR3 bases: TGTGCCAGCAGCTTTGGGGCCCACTTGACAGGGTCTCTGAACACTGAAGCTTTCTTT.

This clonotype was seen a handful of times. Written as DNA, the CDR3 is TGTGCCAGCACGGATTTCACAGATACGCAGTATTTT. Translation: CASTDFTDTQYF. The chain employs TRBV27 and TRBJ2-3, with D unresolved. CDR1 and CDR2 (germline): MNHEY, SMNVEV (reference sequence). Between the trimmed V and J ends, which lost 7 bases and 2 bases, there was a span of 7 bases. This CDR3 has 12 residues.

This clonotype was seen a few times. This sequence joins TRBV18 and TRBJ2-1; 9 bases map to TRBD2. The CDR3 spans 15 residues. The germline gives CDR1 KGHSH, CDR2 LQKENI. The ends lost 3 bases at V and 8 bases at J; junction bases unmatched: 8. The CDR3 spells CASSPPGLAWDEQFF. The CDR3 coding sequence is TGTGCCAGCTCACCGCCGGGACTAGCTTGGGATGAGCAGTTCTTC.

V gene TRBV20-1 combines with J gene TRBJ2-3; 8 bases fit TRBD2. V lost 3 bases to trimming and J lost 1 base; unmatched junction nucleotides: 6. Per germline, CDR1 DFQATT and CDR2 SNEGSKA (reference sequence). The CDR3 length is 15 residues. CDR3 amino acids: CSARKRERGTDTQYF. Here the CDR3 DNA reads TGCAGTGCTAGGAAGCGGGAGAGGGGCACAGATACGCAGTATTTT.

The CDR3 loop reads CASKVWTPDNEQFF. The CDR3 region has the DNA TGTGCCAGCAAAGTGTGGACACCAGACAATGAGCAGTTCTTC. This chain connects TRBV7-9 to TRBJ2-1; perhaps TRBD1 as D (5 bases). The CDR3 sequence is 14 residues long. Trimming left V 7 bases short and J 5 bases short, with 15 bases between. Germline V gene lookup returns CDR1 SEHNR and CDR2 FQNEAQ (reference sequence).

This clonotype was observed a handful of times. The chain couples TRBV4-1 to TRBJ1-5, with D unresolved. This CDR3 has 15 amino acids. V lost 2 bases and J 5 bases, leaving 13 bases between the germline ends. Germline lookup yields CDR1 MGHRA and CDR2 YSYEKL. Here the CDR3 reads CASSQLSGVYQPQHF. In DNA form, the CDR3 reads TGCGCCAGCAGCCAACTCTCCGGGGTCTATCAGCCCCAGCATTTT.

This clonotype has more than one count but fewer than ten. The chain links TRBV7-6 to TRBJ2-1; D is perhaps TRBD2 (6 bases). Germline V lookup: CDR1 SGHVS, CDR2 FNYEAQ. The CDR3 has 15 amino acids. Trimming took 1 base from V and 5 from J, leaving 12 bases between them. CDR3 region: CASSLGLGLDNEQFF. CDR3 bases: TGTGCCAGCAGCTTAGGCCTGGGACTGGACAATGAGCAGTTCTTC. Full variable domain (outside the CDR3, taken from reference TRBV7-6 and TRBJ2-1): GAGVSQSPRYKVTKRGQDVALRCDPISGHVSLYWYRQALGQGPEFLTYFNYEAQQDKSGLPNDRFSAERPEGSISTLTIQRTEQRDSAMYRCASSLGLGLDNEQFFGPGTRLTVL.

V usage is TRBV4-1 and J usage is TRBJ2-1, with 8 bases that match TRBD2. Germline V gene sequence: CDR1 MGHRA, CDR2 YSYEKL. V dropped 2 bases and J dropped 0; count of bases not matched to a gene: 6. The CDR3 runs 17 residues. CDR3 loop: CASSQPGGLSSYNEQFF. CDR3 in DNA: TGCGCCAGCAGCCAACCGGGGGGGTTGAGCTCCTACAATGAGCAGTTCTTC.

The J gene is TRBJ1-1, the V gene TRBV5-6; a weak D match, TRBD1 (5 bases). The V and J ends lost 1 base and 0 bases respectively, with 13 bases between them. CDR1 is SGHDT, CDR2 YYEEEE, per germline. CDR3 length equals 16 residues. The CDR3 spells CASSLYSGTMNTEAFF. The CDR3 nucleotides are TGTGCCAGCAGCTTGTATTCCGGGACTATGAACACTGAAGCTTTCTTT.

CDR3 coding DNA: TGTGCCAGCAGTTACTCACCCTTGGGGGTAATGGGCAATCAGCCCCAGCATTTT. It codes for CASSYSPLGVMGNQPQHF. The genes are TRBV6-5 and TRBJ1-5; possibly TRBD1 for D (5 bases). Germline V gene lookup returns CDR1 MNHEY and CDR2 SVGAGI. V lost 0 bases and J 2 bases, leaving 17 bases between the germline ends. The length of the CDR3 is 18 residues.

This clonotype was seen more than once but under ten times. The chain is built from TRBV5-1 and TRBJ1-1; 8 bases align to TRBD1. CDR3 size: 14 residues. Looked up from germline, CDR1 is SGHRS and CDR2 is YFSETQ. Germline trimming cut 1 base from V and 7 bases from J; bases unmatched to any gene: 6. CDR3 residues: CASSLLDRDGEAFF. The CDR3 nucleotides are TGCGCCAGCAGCTTGCTGGACAGGGATGGTGAAGCTTTCTTT.

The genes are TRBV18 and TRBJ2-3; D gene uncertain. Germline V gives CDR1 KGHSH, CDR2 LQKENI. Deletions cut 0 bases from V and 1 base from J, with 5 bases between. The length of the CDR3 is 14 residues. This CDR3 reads CASSPPGRTDTQYF. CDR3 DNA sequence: TGTGCCAGCTCACCACCGGGCCGCACAGATACGCAGTATTTT.

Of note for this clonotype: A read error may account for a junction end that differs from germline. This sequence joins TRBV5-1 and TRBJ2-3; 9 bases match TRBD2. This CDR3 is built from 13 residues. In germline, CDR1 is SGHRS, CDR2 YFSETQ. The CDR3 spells CGSRLAGTDTQYF. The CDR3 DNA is TGCGGCAGCCGACTAGCGGGCACAGATACGCAGTATTTT.

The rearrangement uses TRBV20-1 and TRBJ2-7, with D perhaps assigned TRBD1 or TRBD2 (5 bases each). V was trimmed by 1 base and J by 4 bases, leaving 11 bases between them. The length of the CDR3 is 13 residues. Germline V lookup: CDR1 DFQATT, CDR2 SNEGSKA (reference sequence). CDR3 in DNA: TGCAGTGCTAGAGGACGGGACGAGTACGAGCAGTACTTC. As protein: CSARGRDEYEQYF.

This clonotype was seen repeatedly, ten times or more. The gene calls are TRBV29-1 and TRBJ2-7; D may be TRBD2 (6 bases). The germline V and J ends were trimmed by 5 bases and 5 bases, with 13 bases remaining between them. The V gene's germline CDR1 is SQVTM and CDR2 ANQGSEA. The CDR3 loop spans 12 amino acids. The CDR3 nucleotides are TGCAGCGTTTGGAGGGATTTTAACGAGCAGTACTTC. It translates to CSVWRDFNEQYF.

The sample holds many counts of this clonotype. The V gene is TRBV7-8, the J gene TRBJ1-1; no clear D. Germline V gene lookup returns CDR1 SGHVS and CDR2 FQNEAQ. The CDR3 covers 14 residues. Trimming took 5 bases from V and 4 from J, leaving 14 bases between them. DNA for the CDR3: TGTGCCAGCAGCCCCCGGCACATTGGCACTGAAGCTTTCTTT. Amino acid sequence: CASSPRHIGTEAFF. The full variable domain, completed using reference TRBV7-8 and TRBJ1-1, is GAGVSQSPRYKVAKRGQDVALRCDPISGHVSLFWYQQALGQGPEFLTYFQNEAQLDKSGLPSDRFFAERPEGSVSTLKIQRTQQEDSAVYLCASSPRHIGTEAFFGQGTRLTVV.

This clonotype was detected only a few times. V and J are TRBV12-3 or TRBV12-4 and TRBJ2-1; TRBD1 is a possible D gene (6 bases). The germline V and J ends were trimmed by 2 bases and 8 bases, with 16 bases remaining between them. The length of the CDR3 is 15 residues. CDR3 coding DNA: TGTGCCAGCAGTTTACCCAGGGGAGAGACTGATGAGCAGTTCTTC. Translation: CASSLPRGETDEQFF.

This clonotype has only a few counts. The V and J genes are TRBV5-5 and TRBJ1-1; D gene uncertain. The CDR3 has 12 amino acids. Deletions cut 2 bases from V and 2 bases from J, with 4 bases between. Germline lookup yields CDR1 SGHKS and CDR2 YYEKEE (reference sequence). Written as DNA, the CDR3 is TGTGCCAGCAGCTTTTCAAACACTGAAGCTTTCTTT. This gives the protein CASSFSNTEAFF.

DNA of the CDR3: TGTGCCATCAGTGAGCTAGCGGGGGCCCTCACCGGGGAGCTGTTTTTT. This sequence encodes CAISELAGALTGELFF. The chain carries TRBV10-3 and TRBJ2-2; TRBD2 agrees at 10 bases. CDR1 ENHRY and CDR2 SYGVKD come from the germline V gene. V shed 2 bases, J shed 4 bases, and the junction held 4 bases outside the gene matches. The CDR3 is 16 amino acids.

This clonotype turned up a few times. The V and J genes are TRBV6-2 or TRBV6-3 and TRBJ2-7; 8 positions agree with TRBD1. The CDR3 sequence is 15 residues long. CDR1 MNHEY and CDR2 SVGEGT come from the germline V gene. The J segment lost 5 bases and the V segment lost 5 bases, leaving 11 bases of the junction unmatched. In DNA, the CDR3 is TGTGCCAGCAGTGCGGAGGCAGGGGGCTTCAACGAGCAGTACTTC. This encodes CASSAEAGGFNEQYF.

CDR3 DNA: TGCGCCAGCAGCTTGGCCGCGCGACAGGGTCGGGAAAAACTGTTTTTT. This codes for CASSLAARQGREKLFF. This rearrangement joins TRBV5-1 to TRBJ1-4, with 7 bases that match TRBD1. The CDR3 has 16 residues. Looked up from germline, CDR1 is SGHRS and CDR2 is YFSETQ. Germline trimming cut 0 bases from V and 8 bases from J; bases unmatched to any gene: 10.

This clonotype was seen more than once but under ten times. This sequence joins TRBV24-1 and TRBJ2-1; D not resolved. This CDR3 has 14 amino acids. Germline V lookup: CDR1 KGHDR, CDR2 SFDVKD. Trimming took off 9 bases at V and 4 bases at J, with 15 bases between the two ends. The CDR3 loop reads CATSGRPAYNEQFF. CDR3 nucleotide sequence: TGTGCCACCTCCGGCCGCCCGGCTTACAATGAGCAGTTCTTC.